The following is a T cell receptor (beta chain) sequence with its context. The target antigen is unknown. The source of the sample is a study of brain metastases from non-small cell lung cancer. CDR3 size: 15 residues. Germline V CDR1 and CDR2: MNHEY, SVGAGI. After removal of 5 bases from V and 1 base from J, the junction contained 6 bases not matched to a gene. The method was immunoSEQ multiplex PCR; TCRdb's version includes in-frame clones alone and lacks a portion of them. The top ten clones hold 4.5% to 5.5% of a sample with 2,000 to 2,500 clones, roughly 88% of them seen once. Regarding the study as a whole: Brain metastases shared most TCR repertoire with primaries, with sparse T cells. Expanded T-cell clones appeared in approximately 60% of brain metastases over primaries. T-cell infiltration was lower in brain metastases than primaries (P < 0.001).

Sequencing used primary lung tumor tissue. This rearrangement joins TRBV6-5 to TRBJ1-1; 8 bases match TRBD1. The clonotype was recovered from a donor aged 40 or over with non-small cell lung cancer. CDR3 loop: CASSRAGGANTEAFF. CDR3 nucleotides: TGTGCCAGCAGTCGCGCAGGGGGCGCGAACACTGAAGCTTTCTTT.